The clone carrying this T cell receptor (beta chain) has a count of ten or more. Its specificity is unknown. The germline CDR1 and CDR2 sequences are SGHKS and YYEKEE (reference sequence). V was pared by 8 bases and J by 1 base, with 13 bases between. This CDR3 has 14 residues. This record belongs to a study of T cells after yellow fever vaccination. TCR cDNA, made by 5'RACE template switching, carried an added universal primer site and UMIs. One entry per CDR3 protein, called by TCRdb with MiXCR from the 5' RACE reads. The sample has approximately 250,000 distinct CDR3 sequences; about 3.9% are singletons. Study-level results: Detected again after the booster were most primary-vaccination clones, at 95% to 98% CD4 and nearly 90% CD8.

The clonotype comes from a young man who received the YFV17D yellow fever vaccine. This specimen was PBMCs, taken 15 days after the yellow fever booster vaccination. The chain employs TRBV5-5 and TRBJ2-1; tentative D call: TRBD1 (6 bases). As DNA, the CDR3 is TGTGCCAGTCAGGGGAGCTATTCCTACAATGAGCAGTTCTTC. This encodes CASQGSYSYNEQFF.